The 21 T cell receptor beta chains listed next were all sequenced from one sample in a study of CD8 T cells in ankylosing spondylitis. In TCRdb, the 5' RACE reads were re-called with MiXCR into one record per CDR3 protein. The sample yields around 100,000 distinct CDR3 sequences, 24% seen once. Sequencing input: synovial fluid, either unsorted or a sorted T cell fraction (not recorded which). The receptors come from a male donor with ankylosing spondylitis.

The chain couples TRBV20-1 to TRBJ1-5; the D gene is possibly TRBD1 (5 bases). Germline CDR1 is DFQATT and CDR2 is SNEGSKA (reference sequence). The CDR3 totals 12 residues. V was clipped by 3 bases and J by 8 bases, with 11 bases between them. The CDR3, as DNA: TGCAGTGCTAGTACCGGGACGGAGCCCCAGCATTTT. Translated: CSASTGTEPQHF.

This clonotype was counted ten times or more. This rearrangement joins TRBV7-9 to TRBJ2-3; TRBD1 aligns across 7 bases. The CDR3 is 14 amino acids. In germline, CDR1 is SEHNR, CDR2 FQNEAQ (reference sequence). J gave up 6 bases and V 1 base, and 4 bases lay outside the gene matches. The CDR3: CASSLGQGLDTQYF. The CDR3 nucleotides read TGTGCCAGCAGCTTAGGACAGGGATTGGATACGCAGTATTTT.

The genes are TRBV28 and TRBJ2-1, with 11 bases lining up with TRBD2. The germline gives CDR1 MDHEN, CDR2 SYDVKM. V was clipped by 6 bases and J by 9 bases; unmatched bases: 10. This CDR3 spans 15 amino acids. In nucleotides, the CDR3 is TGTGCCAGCAGCCTGACTAGCGGGAAAGTTGGTGAGCAGTTCTTC. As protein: CASSLTSGKVGEQFF.

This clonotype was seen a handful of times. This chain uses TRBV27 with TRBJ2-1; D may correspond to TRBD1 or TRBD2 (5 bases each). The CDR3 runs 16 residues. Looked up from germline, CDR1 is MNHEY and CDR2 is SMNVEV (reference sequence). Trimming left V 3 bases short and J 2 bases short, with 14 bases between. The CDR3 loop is CASSLRGTAAYNEQFF. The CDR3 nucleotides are TGTGCCAGCAGTTTGCGAGGGACGGCCGCCTACAATGAGCAGTTCTTC.

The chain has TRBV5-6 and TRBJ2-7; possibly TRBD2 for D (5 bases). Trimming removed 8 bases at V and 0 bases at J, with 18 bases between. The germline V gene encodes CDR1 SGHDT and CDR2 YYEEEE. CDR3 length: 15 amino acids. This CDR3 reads CARRQSSGSSYEQYV. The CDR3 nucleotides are TGTGCCAGGAGACAAAGCAGTGGGAGCTCCTACGAGCAGTACGTC.

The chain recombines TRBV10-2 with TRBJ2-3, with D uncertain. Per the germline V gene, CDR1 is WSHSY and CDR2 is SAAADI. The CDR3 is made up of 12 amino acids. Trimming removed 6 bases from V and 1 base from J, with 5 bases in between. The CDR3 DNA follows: TGCGCCAGCAGGGCGGGCACAGATACGCAGTATTTT. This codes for CASRAGTDTQYF.

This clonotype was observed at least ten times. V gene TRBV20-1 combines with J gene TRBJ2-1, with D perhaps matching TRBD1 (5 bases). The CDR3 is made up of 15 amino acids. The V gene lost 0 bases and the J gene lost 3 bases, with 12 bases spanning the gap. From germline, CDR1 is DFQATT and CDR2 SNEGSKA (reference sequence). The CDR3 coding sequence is TGCAGTGCTAGAGATTCAGCCAGGGTCTACAATGAGCAGTTCTTC. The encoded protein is CSARDSARVYNEQFF.

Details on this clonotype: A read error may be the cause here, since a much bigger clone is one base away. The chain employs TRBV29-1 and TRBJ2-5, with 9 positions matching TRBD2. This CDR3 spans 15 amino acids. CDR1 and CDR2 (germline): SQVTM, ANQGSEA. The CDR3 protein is CSVEGSGGFGGTQHF. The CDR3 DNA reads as TGCAGCGTTGAAGGTAGCGGGGGTTTCGGTGGGACCCAGCACTTC.

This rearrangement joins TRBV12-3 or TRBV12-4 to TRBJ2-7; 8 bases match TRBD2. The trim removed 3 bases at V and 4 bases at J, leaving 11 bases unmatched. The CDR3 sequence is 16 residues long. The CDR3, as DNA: TGTGCCAGCAGTTTGGTCATCTTAGCGGGATATTACGAGCAGTACTTC. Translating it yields CASSLVILAGYYEQYF.

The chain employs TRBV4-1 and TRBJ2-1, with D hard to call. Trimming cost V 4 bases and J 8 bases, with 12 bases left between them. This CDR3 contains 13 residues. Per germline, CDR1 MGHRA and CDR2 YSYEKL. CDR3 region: CASSRPWVDEQFF. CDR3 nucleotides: TGCGCCAGCAGCCGTCCGTGGGTGGATGAGCAGTTCTTC.

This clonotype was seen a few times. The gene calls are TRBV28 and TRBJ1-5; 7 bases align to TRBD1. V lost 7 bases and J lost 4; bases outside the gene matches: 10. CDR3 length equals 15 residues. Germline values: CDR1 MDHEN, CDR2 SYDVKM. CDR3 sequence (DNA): TGTGCCAGCAACGAACAGGGGTTGGGGAATCAGCCCCAGCATTTT. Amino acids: CASNEQGLGNQPQHF.

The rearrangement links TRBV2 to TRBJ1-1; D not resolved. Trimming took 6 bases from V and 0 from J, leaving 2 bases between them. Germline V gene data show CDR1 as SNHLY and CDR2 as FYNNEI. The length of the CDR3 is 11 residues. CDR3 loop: CASRMNTEAFF. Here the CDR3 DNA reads TGTGCCAGCAGAATGAACACTGAAGCTTTCTTT.

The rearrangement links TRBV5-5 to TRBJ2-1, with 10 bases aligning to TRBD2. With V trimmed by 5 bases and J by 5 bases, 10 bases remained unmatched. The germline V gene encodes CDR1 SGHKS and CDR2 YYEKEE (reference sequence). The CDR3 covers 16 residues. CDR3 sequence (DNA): TGTGCCAGCAGTTCCCTAGCGGGAGATTACCACAATGAGCAGTTCTTC. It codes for CASSSLAGDYHNEQFF.

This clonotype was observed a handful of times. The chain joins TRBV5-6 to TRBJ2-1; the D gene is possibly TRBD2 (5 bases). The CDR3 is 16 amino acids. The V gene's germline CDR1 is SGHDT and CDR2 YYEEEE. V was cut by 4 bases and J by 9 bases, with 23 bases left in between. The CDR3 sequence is CASSPASGYRLSEQFF. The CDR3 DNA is TGTGCCAGCAGCCCAGCTTCGGGGTACCGTCTCAGTGAGCAGTTCTTC.

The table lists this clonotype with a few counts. This CDR3 is CAIRVDSGDYGYTF. DNA of the CDR3: TGTGCCATCAGGGTGGACAGTGGGGACTATGGCTACACCTTC. The chain links TRBV10-3 to TRBJ1-2, with D possibly matching TRBD1 (6 bases). V was shortened by 6 bases and J by 3 bases, with 14 bases between the two germline ends. The germline gives CDR1 ENHRY, CDR2 SYGVKD. This CDR3 has 14 residues.

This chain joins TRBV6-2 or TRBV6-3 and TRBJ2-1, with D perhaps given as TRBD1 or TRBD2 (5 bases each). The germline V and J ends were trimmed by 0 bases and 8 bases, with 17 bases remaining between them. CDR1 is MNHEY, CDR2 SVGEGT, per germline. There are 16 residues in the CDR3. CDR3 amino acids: CASSYSGVGSHDEQFF. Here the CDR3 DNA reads TGTGCCAGCAGTTACTCGGGGGTAGGGTCACACGATGAGCAGTTCTTC.

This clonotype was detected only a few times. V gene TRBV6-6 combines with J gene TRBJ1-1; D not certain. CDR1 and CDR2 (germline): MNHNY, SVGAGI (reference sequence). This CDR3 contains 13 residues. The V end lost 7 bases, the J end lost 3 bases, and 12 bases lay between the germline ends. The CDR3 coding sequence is TGTGCCAGCAAAGCGGGGTACGACACTGAAGCTTTCTTT. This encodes CASKAGYDTEAFF.

CDR3 sequence (DNA): TGTGCCAGCAACAAAGGGACTAGCGGGAGCTACCAAGAGACCCAGTACTTC. It encodes CASNKGTSGSYQETQYF. The V gene is TRBV3-1, the J gene TRBJ2-5; 14 bases align to TRBD2. The trim removed 7 bases at V and 0 bases at J, leaving 7 bases unmatched. Germline V gives CDR1 LGHDT, CDR2 YNNKEL (reference sequence). The CDR3 contains 17 residues.

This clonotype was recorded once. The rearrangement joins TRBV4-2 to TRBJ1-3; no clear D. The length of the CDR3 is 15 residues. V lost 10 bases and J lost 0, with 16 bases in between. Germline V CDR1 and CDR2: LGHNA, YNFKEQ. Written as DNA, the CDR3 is TGTGCCACTCAGATGGAGGTTAGCTCTGGAAACACCATATATTTT. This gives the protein CATQMEVSSGNTIYF.

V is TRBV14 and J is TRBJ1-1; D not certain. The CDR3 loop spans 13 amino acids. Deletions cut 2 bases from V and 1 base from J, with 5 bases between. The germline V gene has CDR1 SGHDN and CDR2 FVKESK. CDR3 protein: CASSQSRNTEAFF. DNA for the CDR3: TGTGCCAGCAGCCAATCCAGGAACACTGAAGCTTTCTTT.

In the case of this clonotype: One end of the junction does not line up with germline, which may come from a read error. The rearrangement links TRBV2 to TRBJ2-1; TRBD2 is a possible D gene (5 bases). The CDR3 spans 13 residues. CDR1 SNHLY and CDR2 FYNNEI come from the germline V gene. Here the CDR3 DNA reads TGTGCCAACAGTGAGGACTGGGACAATGAGCAGTTCTTC. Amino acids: CANSEDWDNEQFF. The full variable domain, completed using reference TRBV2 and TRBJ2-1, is EPEVTQTPSHQVTQMGQEVILRCVPISNHLYFYWYRQILGQKVEFLVSFYNNEISEKSEIFDDQFSVERPDGSNFTLKIRSTKLEDSAMYFCANSEDWDNEQFFGPGTRLTVL.